The present TCR beta chain was sequenced within a study of CD8 T cells in Susac syndrome. Sequencing of TCR beta was performed on blood CD8+ and CD4+ T cells. Random hexamers were used to reverse transcribe an amount of about 0.45 to 1 ug RNA. One entry per CDR3 protein results from TCRdb running MiXCR on the immunoSEQ multiplex PCR reads. The sample has about 150,000 distinct CDR3 sequences, 90% to 95% seen once; the top ten hold around 0.21%. The CDR3 is 17 residues long. Germline assignment: CDR1 SGDLS and CDR2 YYNGEE. Trimming left V 3 bases short and J 0 bases short, with 19 bases between. This receptor was obtained from a human donor with multiple sclerosis. The chain joins TRBV9 to TRBJ2-7; the D gene could be TRBD1 or TRBD2 (7 bases each). The specimen was CD8+ T cells from PBMCs. CDR3 region: CASSAHAGAGGSYEQYF. The DNA for the CDR3 is TGTGCCAGCAGCGCCCACGCGGGGGCAGGGGGCTCCTACGAGCAGTACTTC. Variable domain in full (rest from reference TRBV9 and TRBJ2-7): DSGVTQTPKHLITATGQRVTLRCSPRSGDLSVYWYQQSLDQGLQFLIQYYNGEERAKGNILERFSAQQFPDLHSELNLSSLELGDSALYFCASSAHAGAGGSYEQYFGPGTRLTVT.